The clone carrying this TCR beta chain turned up a few times. The data were obtained in a study of blood T cell repertoires in COVID-19. For the study at large: Acute-phase and convalescent COVID-19 samples originated in the United States, Italy and Spain.

Trimming removed 1 base from V and 6 bases from J; junction bases left unmatched: 12. Per germline, CDR1 SEHNR and CDR2 FQNEAQ (reference sequence). This CDR3 is 17 amino acids long. In Seattle, patients joined the study during active infection and were tracked longitudinally. Repertoires were generated with immunoSEQ multiplex PCR, while TCRdb's copy carries only in-frame clones and drops some. The sample contains tens of thousands of clones, approximately 80% of which appear only once. The receptor comes from a man aged 30-40 years with COVID-19, enrolled during active disease. This chain joins TRBV7-9 and TRBJ2-1, with TRBD1 identical over 7 bases. The source material was peripheral blood. Here the CDR3 DNA reads TGTGCCAGCAGCTTAGGTTATCAATACAGGGGAGTCAATGAGCAGTTCTTC. Translation gives CASSLGYQYRGVNEQFF.